This TCR beta chain was documented in a study of OX40 agonist ivuxolimab in advanced cancers. Measured with immunoSEQ multiplex PCR; TCRdb has only the in-frame clones, and not every one. Here the sample spans tens of thousands of clones, 90% to 95% being singletons. Germline values: CDR1 WNHNN, CDR2 SYGVQD (reference sequence). V lost 10 bases to trimming and J lost 1 base, with 5 bases between them. The CDR3 consists of 12 residues. V gene TRBV10-1 combines with J gene TRBJ2-6; D gene uncertain. The sequence derives from an adult with an advanced solid tumor such as melanoma, head and neck, liver or kidney cancer. Specimen: CD4+ or CD8+ T cells sorted from blood, collected in a trial of the OX40 agonist ivuxolimab. CDR3 in DNA: TGCGCCACCTATTCTGGGGCCAACGTCCTGACTTTC. Residues: CATYSGANVLTF.